The T cell receptor beta chain under discussion was sequenced for a study of blood T cell repertoires in COVID-19. In germline, CDR1 is MDHEN, CDR2 SYDVKM. V was pared by 1 base and J by 11 bases, with 9 bases of the junction left unmatched. The CDR3 runs to 14 residues. Produced via immunoSEQ multiplex PCR; TCRdb's table is partial and in-frame only. Of about 120,000 clones in the sample, roughly 80% were seen once. The sequencing input was peripheral blood. This clonotype was sampled from a human donor in a cohort sampled during active COVID-19. This chain links TRBV28 with TRBJ2-7, with TRBD2 matching 9 bases. The CDR3 DNA is TGTGCCAGCAGTTTATCCGGCGGGGGGGCCGTGAAGTACTTC. Its translation is CASSLSGGGAVKYF.